This T cell receptor beta chain appears in the sequencing data of a study of spatial heterogeneity in lung cancer. The CDR3 is 16 amino acids. Per germline, CDR1 SNHLY and CDR2 FYNNEI. J was trimmed by 7 bases and V by 6 bases; bases with no gene match: 14. Via MiXCR, TCRdb re-called the 5' RACE reads, giving one row per CDR3 protein. The sample shows approximately 22,000 distinct CDR3 sequences, 4.5% to 7% of them seen only once. This clonotype was picked up a small number of times. The sample's time point: sample taken at primary tumor resection. The V call is TRBV2, the J call TRBJ2-1, with 8 bases aligning to TRBD2. The source is a male donor with early-stage non-small cell lung cancer. Sequences were derived from PBMCs, sampled at surgery. This CDR3 is CASSPRRGAMGNEQFF. The CDR3 DNA sequence: TGTGCCAGCAGCCCCAGGCGGGGGGCTATGGGTAATGAGCAGTTCTTC.